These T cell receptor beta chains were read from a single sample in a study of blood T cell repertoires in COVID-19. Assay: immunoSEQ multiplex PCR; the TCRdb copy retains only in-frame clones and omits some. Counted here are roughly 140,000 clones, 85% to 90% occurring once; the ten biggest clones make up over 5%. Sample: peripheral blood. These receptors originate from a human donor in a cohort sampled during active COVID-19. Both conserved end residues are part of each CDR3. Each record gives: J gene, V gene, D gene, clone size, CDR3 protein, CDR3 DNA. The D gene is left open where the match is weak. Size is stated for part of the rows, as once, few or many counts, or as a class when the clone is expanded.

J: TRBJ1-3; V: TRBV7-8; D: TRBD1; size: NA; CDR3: CASRQGGGNTIYF; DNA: TGTGCCAGCAGACAGGGGGGGGGAAACACCATATATTTT
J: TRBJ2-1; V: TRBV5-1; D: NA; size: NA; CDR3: CASSSGTYNEQFF; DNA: TGCGCCAGCAGCTCCGGGACTTACAATGAGCAGTTCTTC
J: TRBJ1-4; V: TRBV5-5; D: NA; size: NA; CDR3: CASSLVREPNEKLFF; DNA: TGTGCCAGCAGCTTGGTCCGGGAGCCTAACGAAAAACTGTTTTTT
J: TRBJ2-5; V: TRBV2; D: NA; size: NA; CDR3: CASSDVRGRETQYF; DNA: TGTGCCAGCAGTGACGTCAGGGGAAGAGAGACCCAGTACTTC
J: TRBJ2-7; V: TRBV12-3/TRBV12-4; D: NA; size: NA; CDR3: CASSLRGGHEQYF; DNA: TGTGCCAGCAGTTTGAGGGGGGGACACGAGCAGTACTTC
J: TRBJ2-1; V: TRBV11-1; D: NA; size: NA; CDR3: CASSPGQYNEQFF; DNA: TGTGCCAGCAGCCCCGGACAGTACAATGAGCAGTTCTTC
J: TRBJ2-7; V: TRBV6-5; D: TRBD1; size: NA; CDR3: CASSSQTGATEQYF; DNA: TGTGCCAGCAGTTCACAAACAGGGGCCACCGAGCAGTACTTC
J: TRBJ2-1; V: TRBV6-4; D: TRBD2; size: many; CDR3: CASSPEAGLNNEQFF; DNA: TGTGCCAGCAGTCCCGAAGCGGGACTCAACAATGAGCAGTTCTTC
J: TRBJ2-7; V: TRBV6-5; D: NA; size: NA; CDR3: CASHGRVYEQYF; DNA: TGTGCCTCCCACGGGCGGGTCTACGAGCAGTACTTC
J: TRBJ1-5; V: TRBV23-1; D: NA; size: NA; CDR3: CASSQSMDSCNQPQHF; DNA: TGCGCCAGCAGTCAATCGATGGACAGCTGCAATCAGCCCCAGCATTTT
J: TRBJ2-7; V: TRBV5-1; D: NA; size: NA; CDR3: CASSLPPGWEQYF; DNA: TGCGCCAGCAGCTTGCCCCCGGGTTGGGAGCAGTACTTC
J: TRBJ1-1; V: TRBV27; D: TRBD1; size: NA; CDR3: CASRSILPGTGDMNTEAFF; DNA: TGTGCCAGCAGGAGCATCTTACCCGGGACAGGGGATATGAACACTGAAGCTTTCTTT
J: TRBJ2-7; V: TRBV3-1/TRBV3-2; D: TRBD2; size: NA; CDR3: CASSLSGGAYEQYF; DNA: TGTGCCAGCAGCCTGTCGGGAGGAGCCTACGAGCAGTACTTC
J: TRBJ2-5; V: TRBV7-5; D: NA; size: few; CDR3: CARSSTTETQYF; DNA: TGTGCCAGAAGCTCGACTACGGAGACCCAGTACTTC
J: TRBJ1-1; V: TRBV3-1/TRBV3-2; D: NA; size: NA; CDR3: CASSQGTGGITEAFF; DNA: TGTGCCAGCAGCCAAGGCACGGGGGGGATCACTGAAGCTTTCTTT
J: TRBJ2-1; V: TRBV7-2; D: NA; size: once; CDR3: CASSLRSSWGAYNEQFF; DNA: TGTGCCAGCAGCTTACGTTCCAGCTGGGGCGCGTACAATGAGCAGTTCTTC
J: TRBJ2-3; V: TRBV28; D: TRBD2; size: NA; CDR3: CASSRGADTQYF; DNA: TGTGCCAGCAGTCGGGGGGCAGATACGCAGTATTTT
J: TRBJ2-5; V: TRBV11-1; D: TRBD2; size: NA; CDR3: CASSLRLAGLQETQYF; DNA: TGTGCCAGCAGCTTAAGACTAGCGGGCCTACAAGAGACCCAGTACTTC
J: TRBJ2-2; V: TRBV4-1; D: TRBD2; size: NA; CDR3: CASSPSLAGGPGELFF; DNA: TGCGCCAGCAGCCCCTCCTTAGCGGGAGGACCCGGGGAGCTGTTTTTT
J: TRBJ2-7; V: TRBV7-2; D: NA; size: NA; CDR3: CASSLSGSYEQYF; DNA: TGTGCCAGCAGCTTATCGGGATCCTACGAGCAGTACTTC
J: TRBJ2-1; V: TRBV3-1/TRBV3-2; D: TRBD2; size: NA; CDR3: CASSQESSGRAEQFF; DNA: TGTGCCAGCAGCCAAGAAAGCAGCGGGAGGGCCGAGCAGTTCTTC
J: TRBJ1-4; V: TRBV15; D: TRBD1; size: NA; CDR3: CATSTKTGGPEKLFF; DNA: TGTGCCACCAGCACCAAGACAGGGGGCCCTGAAAAACTGTTTTTT
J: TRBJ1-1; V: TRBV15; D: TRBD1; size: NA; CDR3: CATSRKPTGRNTEAFF; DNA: TGTGCCACCAGCAGAAAGCCGACAGGGAGGAACACTGAAGCTTTCTTT
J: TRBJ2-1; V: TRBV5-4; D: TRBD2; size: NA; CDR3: CASSLVLAGHNEQFF; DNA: TGTGCCAGCAGCTTGGTGCTAGCGGGCCACAATGAGCAGTTCTTC
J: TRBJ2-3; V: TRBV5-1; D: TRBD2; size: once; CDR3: CASSWDPSTSGRITDTQYF; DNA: TGCGCCAGCAGCTGGGACCCAAGCACTAGCGGGAGAATAACGGATACGCAGTATTTT
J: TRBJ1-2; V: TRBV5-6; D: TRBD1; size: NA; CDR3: CASSLEDRMALGYTF; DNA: TGTGCCAGCAGCTTGGAGGACAGGATGGCTCTTGGCTACACCTTC